There are many counts of the clone carrying this T cell receptor beta chain. Its antigen is unidentified. This sample was taken from a study of early T cells in non-severe SARS-CoV-2 infection. Study-level background: Unsorted whole-blood RNA was sequenced in bulk, leaving chains unpaired.

Researchers attached unique molecular identifiers to individual cDNA molecules. Each CDR3 protein gets one entry after TCRdb re-called the 5' RACE reads with MiXCR. The sample consists of 30,000 to 35,000 distinct CDR3 sequences, under 5.5% of them appearing once. CDR1 MNHNS and CDR2 SASEGT come from the germline V gene. Trimming removed 6 bases from V and 1 base from J, with 9 bases in between. The CDR3 length is 13 residues. Findings and limits, study-wide: VDJdb matching favored anti-spike CD8 responses, missing private and CD4 specificities.

Specimen: whole blood. The V and J genes are TRBV6-1 and TRBJ1-1, with a weak D call TRBD1 (5 bases). This TCR was sampled from an adult who was a healthcare worker with PCR-confirmed SARS-CoV-2 infection or an uninfected control (not recorded which). CDR3 amino acids: CASRQATNTEAFF. For the CDR3, the DNA is TGTGCCAGCAGACAGGCTACGAACACTGAAGCTTTCTTT.